The T cell receptor (beta chain) under discussion was sequenced for a study of T-cell reconstitution after alpha-beta-depleted transplantation in children. As concerns this clonotype: As yet, its antigen is unknown.

The CDR3 consists of 13 residues. Trimming stripped 6 bases from V and 5 bases from J, with 12 bases between. Germline CDR1 reads MNHNS; CDR2 reads SASEGT. Broader study findings: Several hundred expanded graft clones reportedly gave rise to the alpha-beta T cells present about two months after transplant. At day 60, the high TCRbeta diversity found in some patients originated from recipient T cells and thymic progenitors that had survived. At the one-year point after transplant, T-cell counts and TCRbeta diversity were found to come mostly from T cells that had been newly produced.

Unique molecular identifiers were used in preparing the TCRbeta library. TCRdb re-derived calls from the PCR reads in MiXCR, one entry per CDR3 protein. In the table there are more than 40,000 distinct CDR3 sequences, under 60% of which are singletons. The V and J genes are TRBV6-1 and TRBJ2-3; either TRBD1 or TRBD2 may supply D (5 bases each). The clonotype comes from a boy in the first two years of life with SCID, due to receive a stem cell transplant. This specimen was peripheral blood, taken before TCRalphabeta/CD19-depleted stem cell transplant. Here the CDR3 DNA reads TGTGCCAGCAGGACGGGGCGCCAAGATACGCAGTATTTT. Protein product: CASRTGRQDTQYF.